A selection of T cell receptor beta chains follows, all from one sample in a study of technical replicates of blood from several donors. Assay: immunoSEQ multiplex PCR; the TCRdb copy retains only in-frame clones and omits some. The sample yields about 100,000 clones, roughly 96% seen once. Sample: T cells isolated from PBMCs. These TCRs come from a human donor in good health. The CDR3 runs from the conserved cysteine through the conserved F or W. The size entry is marked missing in some rows and otherwise reads once, few, many or a size class.

J gene | CDR3 length | clone size | V gene | CDR3 protein
TRBJ2-7 | 15 | - | TRBV5-1 | CASSKSQASSYEQYF
TRBJ1-4 | 18 | many | TRBV4-1 | CASKSLTARDSLFEKLFF
TRBJ2-1 | 14 | - | TRBV4-2 | CASSTRRAWGEQFF
TRBJ2-7 | 13 | - | TRBV13 | CASSHPSFHEQYF
TRBJ1-1 | 12 | - | TRBV28 | CATQTGNTEAFF
TRBJ2-1 | 14 | - | TRBV2 | CASQGPSGMVEQFF
TRBJ2-2 | 16 | - | TRBV7-3 | CASSFQTSGNPGELFF
TRBJ1-5 | 12 | - | TRBV21-1 | CASMGAEQPQHF
TRBJ1-2 | 14 | - | TRBV6-5 | CASSSPRQFYGYTF
TRBJ2-1 | 13 | once | TRBV7-3 | CASSRTGTTEQFF
TRBJ2-7 | 12 | - | TRBV10-2 | CATSGGTYEQYF
TRBJ2-1 | 19 | - | TRBV19 | CASSAKLAGGIHPLNEQFF
TRBJ2-7 | 14 | - | TRBV19 | CASSLQGLTSEQYF
TRBJ2-7 | 15 | - | TRBV9 | CASSVGGSPSYEQYF
TRBJ1-3 | 15 | - | TRBV9 | CASSVNNFSGNTIYF
TRBJ1-2 | 14 | - | TRBV5-1 | CASSPSGTTYGYTF
TRBJ2-1 | 15 | - | TRBV7-2 | CASSLGQALYNEQFF
TRBJ1-2 | 14 | - | TRBV5-4 | CASSFQGGGDGYTF
TRBJ2-5 | 15 | - | TRBV28 | CASSLGTGLGETQYF
TRBJ2-5 | 14 | - | TRBV10-1 | CAIMMGSRRETQYF
TRBJ2-5 | 14 | - | TRBV18 | CASSTLASGETQYF
TRBJ2-2 | 16 | - | TRBV7-3 | CASSFGLAGASGELFF
TRBJ1-2 | 15 | - | TRBV19 | CASSILPGQIYGYTF
TRBJ2-7 | 14 | - | TRBV27 | CASKGQGTSYEQYF
TRBJ2-1 | 17 | - | TRBV30 | CAWSRELDGSSYNEQFF
TRBJ2-3 | 18 | - | TRBV27 | CASGRRVAGGLITDTQYF
TRBJ2-5 | 15 | once | TRBV11-2 | CASSLVAGVGETQYF
TRBJ2-7 | 13 | - | TRBV19 | CASSRQGTYEQYF
TRBJ2-4 | 16 | - | TRBV5-4 | CASSPSGRGLGDIQYF
TRBJ2-3 | 12 | - | TRBV5-1 | CASSLRSDTQYF
TRBJ2-4 | 14 | - | TRBV7-9 | CASSLEQGFDIQYF
TRBJ2-5 | 14 | - | TRBV19 | CASSITGTEETQYF
TRBJ1-5 | 13 | - | TRBV10-3 | CAITQGSNQPQHF
TRBJ1-4 | 11 | - | TRBV20-1 | CSARTDEKLFF
TRBJ2-7 | 11 | once | TRBV7-3 | CASSPGEEQYF
TRBJ2-7 | 15 | - | TRBV9 | CASSTQGGGHYEQYF
TRBJ1-1 | 15 | once | TRBV9 | CASSEGGGDLYEAFF
TRBJ2-7 | 13 | - | TRBV7-9 | CASSLSSGGEQYF
TRBJ1-2 | 10 | - | TRBV28 | CASGRYGYTF
TRBJ1-1 | 13 | once | TRBV6-1 | CASSVPGNTEAFF
TRBJ1-1 | 14 | few | TRBV6-6 | CASSPRGMNTEAFF
TRBJ2-7 | 15 | - | TRBV25-1 | CASSYRDRGSLEQYF
TRBJ2-5 | 15 | once | TRBV7-2 | CASSLNIAGQETQYF
TRBJ2-7 | 15 | - | TRBV14 | CASSQDSRDWYEQYF
TRBJ2-3 | 14 | - | TRBV11-3 | CASSSGRGTDTQYF
TRBJ2-7 | 13 | - | TRBV27 | CASSYRDIYEQYF
TRBJ1-1 | 13 | - | TRBV11-2 | CASSLDIGVGAFF
TRBJ1-2 | 13 | - | TRBV5-5 | CASSLEGLGGYTF
TRBJ1-5 | 15 | - | TRBV28 | CASSSPGGSGQPQHF
TRBJ2-5 | 17 | - | TRBV14 | CASSRRGGRRREETQYF